Listed below are T cell receptor beta chains from one sample, sequenced in a study of beta chain features in type 1 diabetes. TCRdb's copy holds only in-frame clones and misses some; the assay was immunoSEQ multiplex PCR. Among hundreds of thousands of clones, roughly an eighth were seen once, and the ten largest hold less than 0.025%. Sequenced sample: naive CD4+ T cells from blood. The receptors stem from a man in his late teens or twenties with type 1 diabetes. Each CDR3 is given with its conserved first and last residue. D genes are given only for firm matches. Only some rows state a clone size, as once, few, many or a class for expanded clones.

d_call	j_call	clone_size	v_call	cdr3_nt	cdr3_aa
-	TRBJ1-1	-	TRBV5-1	TGCGCCAGCAGAGTCAGCGCATTGAACACTGAAGCTTTCTTT	CASRVSALNTEAFF
TRBD1	TRBJ1-4	-	TRBV7-9	TGTGCCAGCAGCTCTGACAGGGGGCTCGGAGAAAAACTGTTTTTT	CASSSDRGLGEKLFF
-	TRBJ1-1	-	TRBV4-1	TGCGCCAGCAGCCAATCGTGGTCGGAGAACACTGAAGCTTTCTTT	CASSQSWSENTEAFF
TRBD2	TRBJ2-3	-	TRBV9	TGTGCCAGCAGCCCGATGGGGGGGTCCTCGGTCGAAACGCAGTATTTT	CASSPMGGSSVETQYF
-	TRBJ2-5	-	TRBV25-1	TGTGCCAGCAGTGAACCTTCGGGGGAGACCCAGTACTTC	CASSEPSGETQYF
TRBD1	TRBJ2-7	-	TRBV6-1	TGTGCCAGCAGTTCTTCCGGGACAGGAGAGGACGAGCAGTACTTC	CASSSSGTGEDEQYF
TRBD1	TRBJ2-3	few	TRBV2	TGTGCCGGTCAATGGGGGACAGGAGATACGCAGTATTTT	CAGQWGTGDTQYF
-	TRBJ2-7	-	TRBV28	TGTGCCAGCAGTTTACACATCCCGACCTACGAGCAGTACTTC	CASSLHIPTYEQYF
-	TRBJ1-5	few	TRBV7-2	TGTGCCAGCAGCCGCAAAGTCGGCACATATAGCAATCAGCCCCAGCATTTT	CASSRKVGTYSNQPQHF
-	TRBJ1-5	-	TRBV9	TGTGCCAGCAGCGTAGCTCAAGAGGGGCCCCAGCATTTT	CASSVAQEGPQHF
-	TRBJ2-5	-	TRBV11-2	TGTGCCAGCAGCTTAGTACGGGCGGAGACCCAGTACTTC	CASSLVRAETQYF
-	TRBJ1-5	few	TRBV7-9	TGTGCCAGCAGCTCCGCGAGTTGGGGGAATCAGCCCCAGCATTTT	CASSSASWGNQPQHF
-	TRBJ1-2	-	TRBV7-9	TGTGCCAGCAGCTCTTGGGACCTTCCCTATGGCTACACCTTC	CASSSWDLPYGYTF
-	TRBJ1-4	-	TRBV2	TGTGCCAGCAGTGAATGGCGGACTAATGAAAAACTGTTTTTT	CASSEWRTNEKLFF
-	TRBJ2-5	few	TRBV4-1	TGCGCCAGCAGCCTGGATGCCTGGGAGACCCAGTACTTC	CASSLDAWETQYF
TRBD1	TRBJ1-5	-	TRBV7-9	TGTGCCAGCAGCAACACAGGGGACAATCAGCCCCAGCATTTT	CASSNTGDNQPQHF
TRBD1	TRBJ2-1	-	TRBV2	TGTGCCGCCGGACAGGGAGTTTACAATGAGCAGTTCTTC	CAAGQGVYNEQFF